Listed here is a single T cell receptor beta chain. This entry is derived from a study of T-cell reconstitution after alpha-beta-depleted transplantation in children. Preparing the TCRbeta library involved the use of unique molecular identifiers. TCRdb reanalysed the PCR reads using MiXCR and keeps one entry per CDR3 protein. This sample has some 200,000 distinct CDR3 sequences, with around 9.5% found just once. CDR3 length equals 13 residues. Germline lookup yields CDR1 SGHRS and CDR2 YFSETQ. The V gene lost 3 bases and the J gene lost 13 bases, with 14 bases spanning the gap. The chain recombines TRBV5-1 with TRBJ1-6, with D perhaps matching TRBD1 (5 bases). The sequencing used PBMCs from the stem cell graft donor, collected from the stem cell graft. The TCR was taken from a human donor who donated a stem cell graft to a child with acute lymphoblastic leukemia. CDR3 coding DNA: TGCGCCAGCAGCTCGGGACCGGCCATTCCCCTCCACTTT. This gives the protein CASSSGPAIPLHF.